This T cell receptor (beta chain) was recorded in a study of a mutant IDH1 vaccine in newly diagnosed glioma. Looking at the study overall: Treatment recipients were around 62% male and around 40% female, and their mean age was roughly 40 years.

Here immunoSEQ multiplex PCR was the method, and the copy in TCRdb shows in-frame clones only, minus some. Of over 95,000 clones listed, approximately 87% are singletons. Time point given: week 11, during vaccination. Each dose of the vaccine consisted of 300 ug of mutant IDH1 20-mer peptide, with topical imiquimod. Germline CDR1 and CDR2: SGHAT and FQNNGV. Trimming removed 5 bases at V and 3 bases at J, with 8 bases between. The CDR3 loop spans 13 amino acids. Worth noting for this clone: Its antigen is undetermined.

The TCR comes from a woman between 45 and 60 years old with glioma. The material sequenced was PBMCs, taken from a glioma patient whose treatment included an IDH1 peptide vaccine. V and J are TRBV11-2 and TRBJ2-4; D is uncertain. In DNA, the CDR3 is TGTGCCAGCAGCCCGAACAGCAAAAACATTCAGTACTTC. Translation: CASSPNSKNIQYF.